This T cell receptor beta chain came from a study of T cell responses to AZD1222 COVID-19 vaccine. Regarding the study as a whole: Repertoire sampling occurred only after the peak T cell response.

Points on this clone: Its antigen is unidentified.

Here immunoSEQ multiplex PCR was the method, and the copy in TCRdb shows in-frame clones only, minus some. Altogether some 110,000 clones are present, around 90% being singletons, with the ten largest covering approximately 10%. The sequence was collected from an adult in good health. The sequencing used peripheral blood, collected on day 0 of AZD1222 vaccination.

The CDR3 here is CASSLTGDSNQPQHF. The CDR3 DNA reads TGCGCCAGCAGCTTGACAGGAGATAGCAATCAGCCCCAGCATTTT. The V gene is TRBV5-1, the J gene TRBJ1-5; tentative D call: TRBD1 (5 bases). The CDR3 length is 15 residues. CDR1 is SGHRS and CDR2 is YFSETQ in the germline V gene. V lost 1 base, J lost 0 bases, and 8 bases lay in between. Complete variable domain (other parts from reference TRBV5-1 and TRBJ1-5): KAGVTQTPRYLIKTRGQQVTLSCSPISGHRSVSWYQQTPGQGLQFLFEYFSETQRNKGNFPGRFSGRQFSNSRSEMNVSTLELGDSALYLCASSLTGDSNQPQHFGDGTRLSIL.